These 22 T cell receptor beta chains came from one sample sequenced in a study of early stage breast cancer tumors. The method was immunoSEQ multiplex PCR; TCRdb's version includes in-frame clones alone and lacks a portion of them. The sample comprises over 45,000 clones, approximately 83% of which are singletons, and around 1.3% rests with the top ten. The sample was blood. The receptors shown here come from a person aged 45-60 years with breast cancer.

A few counts support this clone. This chain links TRBV7-2 with TRBJ2-4; TRBD2 aligns across 9 bases. Germline V CDR1 and CDR2: SGHTA, FQGNSA. The CDR3 covers 15 residues. With 4 bases clipped from V and 3 bases from J, the junction kept 4 bases outside the gene matches. CDR3 sequence: CASSSRLADKNIQYF. The CDR3 bases are TGTGCCAGCAGCTCACGACTAGCGGACAAAAACATTCAGTACTTC.

The chain is built from TRBV7-2 and TRBJ2-7, with D perhaps TRBD1 (5 bases). V shed 5 bases and J shed 2 bases, with 10 bases lying between them. The CDR3 length is 13 residues. Looked up from germline, CDR1 is SGHTA and CDR2 is FQGNSA. The CDR3 protein is CASSRTPTYEQYF. DNA of the CDR3: TGTGCCAGCAGCCGGACACCCACCTACGAGCAGTACTTC.

The chain carries TRBV19 and TRBJ2-5; D possibly corresponds to TRBD1 (5 bases). V dropped 3 bases and J dropped 5 bases, with 10 bases sitting between them. The CDR3 totals 13 residues. In germline, CDR1 is LNHDA, CDR2 SQIVND (reference sequence). The CDR3 is CASSMAGSETQYF. In DNA form, the CDR3 reads TGTGCCAGTAGTATGGCAGGGTCTGAGACCCAGTACTTC. Together with reference TRBV19 and TRBJ2-5, the CDR3 gives the full variable domain: DGGITQSPKYLFRKEGQNVTLSCEQNLNHDAMYWYRQDPGQGLRLIYYSQIVNDFQKGDIAEGYSVSREKKESFPLTVTSAQKNPTAFYLCASSMAGSETQYFGPGTRLLVL.

In DNA form, the CDR3 reads TGTGCCACCAACACCTACTATGGCTACACCTTC. It codes for CATNTYYGYTF. The V call is TRBV28, the J call TRBJ1-2; D uncertain. Germline V gene data show CDR1 as MDHEN and CDR2 as SYDVKM. This CDR3 comprises 11 residues. Deletions cut 10 bases from V and 3 bases from J, with 9 bases between.

This clone was observed a few times. The genes are TRBV2 and TRBJ2-7; tentatively, D is TRBD1 or TRBD2 (5 bases each). This CDR3 contains 14 residues. Germline lookup yields CDR1 SNHLY and CDR2 FYNNEI. Trimming cost V 4 bases and J 2 bases, with 12 bases left between them. CDR3 residues: CASSVGTLAYEQYF. CDR3 in DNA: TGTGCCAGCAGTGTGGGGACCTTAGCCTACGAGCAGTACTTC.

The DNA for the CDR3 is TGTGCCAGAACCCTCCGAGGACAGGGACAAGAGACCCAGTACTTC. Translated, it gives CARTLRGQGQETQYF. The chain has TRBV5-3 and TRBJ2-5, with TRBD1 matching over 8 bases. TRBV5-3 is classed as an ORF, of uncertain function. This CDR3 comprises 15 residues. V was pared by 6 bases and J by 2 bases, with 9 bases of the junction left unmatched.

The V call is TRBV7-2, the J call TRBJ1-5; TRBD1 matches 7 bases. This CDR3 region has 17 residues. The germline gives CDR1 SGHTA, CDR2 FQGNSA. V was clipped by 6 bases and J by 0 bases; unmatched bases: 11. The CDR3 protein is CASSSWTGVYSNQPQHF. CDR3 bases: TGTGCCAGCAGTTCATGGACAGGAGTTTATAGCAATCAGCCCCAGCATTTT.

V is TRBV5-8 and J is TRBJ1-3; D gene uncertain. This CDR3 is built from 17 residues. Germline CDR1 reads SGHTS; CDR2 reads YDEGEE. Trimming left V 2 bases short and J 0 bases short, with 15 bases between. The chain's CDR3 is CASSFGFRTSSGNTIYF. The CDR3 DNA follows: TGTGCCAGCAGCTTTGGATTCAGAACGAGCTCTGGAAACACCATATATTTT.

The CDR3 DNA sequence: TGTGCCAGCACCCTAAGGGGACTAGCGGGGGAGACCCAGTACTTC. The encoded protein is CASTLRGLAGETQYF. This chain joins TRBV27 and TRBJ2-5; TRBD2 aligns across 13 bases. Trimming removed 7 bases from V and 5 bases from J; junction bases left unmatched: 7. Germline-derived CDR1 and CDR2 are MNHEY and SMNVEV (reference sequence). The CDR3 extends over 15 amino acids.

The rearrangement joins TRBV7-6 to TRBJ2-7, with 11 bases identical to TRBD1. The CDR3 runs 16 residues. V dropped 2 bases and J dropped 5; count of bases not matched to a gene: 8. Germline V gene sequence: CDR1 SGHVS, CDR2 FNYEAQ. In DNA form, the CDR3 reads TGTGCCAGCAGCTTATCCCGGGACAGGGGGTTCCACGAGCAGTACTTC. Encoded protein: CASSLSRDRGFHEQYF.

The chain has TRBV5-6 and TRBJ2-3, with 7 nucleotides matching TRBD1. The germline gives CDR1 SGHDT, CDR2 YYEEEE. After removal of 3 bases from V and 6 bases from J, the junction contained 10 bases not matched to a gene. This CDR3 is built from 15 residues. CDR3 amino acids: CASSYRTGFSDTQYF. CDR3 in DNA: TGTGCCAGCAGCTACCGGACAGGTTTCAGTGATACGCAGTATTTT.

The chain uses TRBV4-3 and TRBJ1-4; D is perhaps TRBD1 (6 bases). The CDR3 covers 16 residues. Between the trimmed V and J ends, which lost 5 bases and 3 bases, there was a span of 16 bases. The germline CDR1 and CDR2 sequences are LGHNA and YSLEER. The CDR3 region has the DNA TGCGCCAGCAGCACCCGCAGGGGCTTCGCTAATGAAAAACTGTTTTTT. It specifies CASSTRRGFANEKLFF.

This chain connects TRBV6-5 to TRBJ1-5; no reliable D call. The CDR3 covers 15 residues. V lost 5 bases, J lost 3 bases, and 14 bases lay in between. Germline CDR1 and CDR2: MNHEY and SVGAGI. The CDR3 is CASSPSLGSNQPQHF. The CDR3 bases are TGTGCCAGCAGTCCCTCTTTAGGCTCCAATCAGCCCCAGCATTTT.

The chain links TRBV7-6 to TRBJ2-7, with 10 bases fitting TRBD1. Germline V gene lookup returns CDR1 SGHVS and CDR2 FNYEAQ. This CDR3 comprises 14 residues. V was pared by 1 base and J by 5 bases, with 2 bases of the junction left unmatched. CDR3 region: CASSLVDRGDEQYF. The CDR3 coding sequence is TGTGCCAGCAGCTTAGTGGACAGGGGGGACGAGCAGTACTTC.

This sequence joins TRBV29-1 and TRBJ1-2; D is unclear. The CDR3 has 12 residues. Germline CDR1 reads SQVTM; CDR2 reads ANQGSEA. V was clipped by 7 bases and J by 8 bases, with 17 bases between them. The CDR3: CSAKDGREGYTF. The CDR3 coding sequence is TGCAGCGCCAAGGACGGGAGAGAAGGCTACACCTTC.

This clone has a single count. The genes are TRBV15 and TRBJ1-5, with D uncertain. The CDR3 contains 14 residues. The V gene lost 0 bases and the J gene lost 2 bases, with 5 bases spanning the gap. The germline gives CDR1 LNHNV, CDR2 YYDKDF (reference sequence). This CDR3 is CATSRETGNQPQHF. CDR3 nucleotides: TGTGCCACCAGCAGAGAAACAGGCAATCAGCCCCAGCATTTT.

This clone has just one count. This rearrangement joins TRBV10-3 to TRBJ2-1; no clear D gene. Germline CDR1 is ENHRY and CDR2 is SYGVKD. The germline V and J ends were trimmed by 4 bases and 9 bases, with 7 bases remaining between them. The CDR3 totals 11 residues. CDR3 loop: CAISVEGEQFF. CDR3 DNA: TGTGCCATCAGTGTTGAAGGTGAGCAGTTCTTC.

V is TRBV7-3 and J is TRBJ2-3; a possible D gene is TRBD1 (5 bases). Germline V CDR1 and CDR2: SGHTA, FQGTGA. Trimming shortened V by 5 bases and J by 2 bases, and 11 bases separated the two germline ends. The CDR3 is 14 residues long. The CDR3 region has the DNA TGTGCCAGCAGCCCAGGACACCACACAGATACGCAGTATTTT. Amino acids: CASSPGHHTDTQYF.

The V and J genes are TRBV29-1 and TRBJ2-5; D remains unclear. The CDR3 has 13 residues. The germline V gene has CDR1 SQVTM and CDR2 ANQGSEA. The germline V and J ends were trimmed by 3 bases and 5 bases, with 13 bases remaining between them. CDR3 DNA: TGCAGCGTTGAGATGGTCATGCGGGAGACCCAGTACTTC. This codes for CSVEMVMRETQYF.

This rearrangement joins TRBV25-1 to TRBJ2-2; 11 bases are a match to TRBD2. CDR1 and CDR2 (germline): MGHDK, SYGVNS. The CDR3 is 16 amino acids. V lost 7 bases to trimming and J lost 5 bases; unmatched junction nucleotides: 9. Here the CDR3 DNA reads TGTGCCAGCACCCAAGGGGCTAGCGGGAGGACCGGGGAGCTGTTTTTT. It codes for CASTQGASGRTGELFF.

The chain uses TRBV5-1 and TRBJ2-3; D is perhaps TRBD2 (6 bases). The V gene lost 2 bases and the J gene lost 4 bases, with 14 bases spanning the gap. Germline V lookup: CDR1 SGHRS, CDR2 YFSETQ. This CDR3 is built from 15 residues. The CDR3 coding sequence is TGCGCCAGCAGCTTCCCACTAGGCGGGGCAGATACGCAGTATTTT. Translation gives CASSFPLGGADTQYF.

This chain joins TRBV9 and TRBJ2-2, with TRBD1 matching over 7 bases. Germline trimming cut 3 bases from V and 1 base from J; bases unmatched to any gene: 6. CDR1 is SGDLS, CDR2 YYNGEE, per germline. This CDR3 has 16 amino acids. CDR3 nucleotides: TGTGCCAGCAGCGGACCGGGACAGAAGAACACCGGGGAGCTGTTTTTT. Translating it yields CASSGPGQKNTGELFF.